This T cell receptor beta chain was recovered during a study of blood T cell repertoires in COVID-19. Germline-derived CDR1 and CDR2 are SGDLS and YYNGEE. J lost 5 bases, V lost 3 bases, and 6 bases had no gene match. This CDR3 region has 15 residues. The repertoire was sequenced with immunoSEQ multiplex PCR; TCRdb's copy has only in-frame clones and lacks some. Seen here are roughly 180,000 clones, roughly 85% observed once, and the top ten hold over 5%. Sequencing input: peripheral blood. The sequence was obtained from a woman in her 30s with acute or convalescent COVID-19. The chain joins TRBV9 to TRBJ2-7; TRBD2 aligns across 12 bases. Here the CDR3 DNA reads TGTGCCAGCAGCGCCCCTAGCGGGGGGGCCAACGAGCAGTACTTC. It is translated as CASSAPSGGANEQYF. The whole variable domain, remainder taken from reference TRBV9 and TRBJ2-7, is DSGVTQTPKHLITATGQRVTLRCSPRSGDLSVYWYQQSLDQGLQFLIQYYNGEERAKGNILERFSAQQFPDLHSELNLSSLELGDSALYFCASSAPSGGANEQYFGPGTRLTVT.